This TCR beta chain is from a study of shared clonotypes between healthy human individuals. Study-level results: Some naive CD4 clonotypes, roughly 5%, turned up in common across several donors.

V was cut by 3 bases and J by 2 bases, with 14 bases left in between. Germline assignment: CDR1 MNHEY and CDR2 SMNVEV (reference sequence). The CDR3 is 15 residues long. As defined, naive CD8 cells were CD45RO-negative and positively selected for CCR7, with terminally differentiated effector memory CD45RA+ cells excluded. Generated by immunoSEQ multiplex PCR, the TCRdb table keeps only in-frame clones and is missing some. The data hold more than 2 million clones, with around 93% observed a single time. Details on this clone: Antigen unknown.

The J gene is TRBJ2-7, the V gene TRBV27; D may be TRBD2 (5 bases). The receptor comes from a young man in good health. Some clones in this sample may be carry-over from other donors' samples. The sample was naive CD8+ T cells from PBMCs. The CDR3 region has the DNA TGTGCCAGCAGTTTCAGACTAACCAAGGCCTACGAGCAGTACTTC. Translated, it gives CASSFRLTKAYEQYF.